The 12 T cell receptor beta chains presented below share a single source sample, sequenced in a study of T cell responses to AZD1222 COVID-19 vaccine. The assay was immunoSEQ multiplex PCR, and TCRdb's table has in-frame clones only and misses some. This repertoire shows some 120,000 clones, 88% found once; its top ten account for approximately 19%. Material: peripheral blood, obtained on day 0 of MenACWY control vaccination. These receptors were obtained from an adult in good health.

With regard to this clone: This specimen includes other DNA sequences encoding the same CDR3. The chain joins TRBV20-1 to TRBJ2-7; D not certain. The CDR3 totals 10 residues. The ends were cut back, 6 bases at V and 3 bases at J, with 6 bases in the middle. CDR1 is DFQATT, CDR2 SNEGSKA, per germline (reference sequence). CDR3 loop: CSAGDYEQYF. In DNA form, the CDR3 reads TGCAGTGCCGGCGACTACGAGCAGTACTTC.

The rearrangement uses TRBV19 and TRBJ1-5; 9 bases map to TRBD1. Per the germline V gene, CDR1 is LNHDA and CDR2 is SQIVND (reference sequence). Trimming cost V 6 bases and J 7 bases; bases outside gene matches: 10. This CDR3 comprises 15 residues. CDR3 coding DNA: TGTGCCAGTAGGGCCCGGGACAGGGAAAGACAGCCCCAGCATTTT. Encoded protein: CASRARDRERQPQHF.

V gene TRBV19 combines with J gene TRBJ1-1, with TRBD1 identical over 8 bases. This CDR3 is built from 17 residues. Germline CDR1 is LNHDA and CDR2 is SQIVND (reference sequence). With 4 bases clipped from V and 6 bases from J, the junction kept 16 bases outside the gene matches. The CDR3 spells CASSRNPGTGGLAEAFF. The CDR3 nucleotides read TGTGCCAGTAGTAGGAATCCGGGCACAGGGGGTTTGGCTGAAGCTTTCTTT.

The rearrangement uses TRBV2 and TRBJ2-1, with D unclear. The V and J ends lost 4 bases and 10 bases respectively, with 8 bases between them. The CDR3 length is 11 residues. Germline assignment: CDR1 SNHLY and CDR2 FYNNEI. CDR3: CASSGEGEQFF. The CDR3 nucleotides read TGTGCCAGCAGTGGAGAAGGCGAGCAGTTCTTC.

In this sample, this clone turned up once. DNA for the CDR3: TGTGCCAGTAGAGATGGGGACAGGGTCACCGGGGAGCTGTTTTTT. Translated: CASRDGDRVTGELFF. The chain employs TRBV19 and TRBJ2-2; TRBD1 aligns across 9 bases. The CDR3 spans 15 residues. Germline V gene data show CDR1 as LNHDA and CDR2 as SQIVND (reference sequence). V lost 6 bases and J lost 4; bases outside the gene matches: 6.

V usage is TRBV6-1 and J usage is TRBJ2-2; D may be TRBD2 (6 bases). Germline loops: CDR1 MNHNS, CDR2 SASEGT. V was clipped by 4 bases and J by 4 bases, with 16 bases between them. This CDR3 region has 16 residues. The CDR3 DNA reads as TGTGCCAGCAGTGTGTCTAGCAGGAGGGTCACCGGGGAGCTGTTTTTT. It yields the protein CASSVSSRRVTGELFF.

The table lists this clone with a few counts. The chain joins TRBV19 to TRBJ1-5, with D perhaps TRBD1 (5 bases). CDR3 length: 13 amino acids. Trimming removed 7 bases from V and 6 bases from J, with 13 bases in between. In germline, CDR1 is LNHDA, CDR2 SQIVND (reference sequence). The DNA for the CDR3 is TGTGCCAGTATAAGCGGGACCGGTCAGCCCCAGCATTTT. It translates to CASISGTGQPQHF.

The chain employs TRBV5-1 and TRBJ2-7, with 8 bases that match TRBD1. Germline V gene data show CDR1 as SGHRS and CDR2 as YFSETQ. J gave up 7 bases and V 4 bases, and 7 bases lay outside the gene matches. The CDR3 covers 13 residues. In DNA, the CDR3 is TGCGCCAGCAGCCTACGGACAGGGCTTGAGCAGTACTTC. This codes for CASSLRTGLEQYF.

The CDR3 DNA sequence: TGTGCCAGTAGCGCGGTGGTGGGCAATCAGCCCCAGCATTTT. As protein: CASSAVVGNQPQHF. This chain links TRBV19 with TRBJ1-5; no reliable D call. The germline V and J ends were trimmed by 6 bases and 2 bases, with 11 bases remaining between them. The CDR3 is made up of 14 amino acids. Germline CDR1 and CDR2: LNHDA and SQIVND (reference sequence).

The rearrangement uses TRBV6-4 and TRBJ1-2; no reliable D call. The CDR3 spans 12 residues. V lost 9 bases to trimming and J lost 2 bases, with 10 bases between them. Germline CDR1 reads MRHNA; CDR2 reads SNTAGT. CDR3 coding DNA: TGTGCCAGACACCTCGGGAACTATGGCTACACCTTC. Its protein product is CARHLGNYGYTF.

The V gene is TRBV4-1, the J gene TRBJ1-2, with 11 positions matching TRBD1. Germline-derived CDR1 and CDR2 are MGHRA and YSYEKL. With 1 base clipped from V and 4 bases from J, the junction kept 5 bases outside the gene matches. The CDR3 is made up of 16 amino acids. CDR3 coding DNA: TGCGCCAGCAGCCAAGTGCCGGGACAGGGGGGCTATGGCTACACCTTC. The encoded protein is CASSQVPGQGGYGYTF.

Here the CDR3 DNA reads TGTGCCAGCTCATCGAACAGGGATAACTATGGCTACACCTTC. Translation: CASSSNRDNYGYTF. The chain recombines TRBV18 with TRBJ1-2; D is perhaps TRBD1 (6 bases). Germline assignment: CDR1 KGHSH and CDR2 LQKENI. This CDR3 comprises 14 residues. V was cut by 5 bases and J by 1 base, with 11 bases left in between.